A selection of T cell receptor beta chains follows, all from one sample in a study of T cells in Graves' hyperthyroidism and ophthalmopathy. TCRdb reprocessed the multiplex PCR reads with MiXCR, giving one entry per CDR3 protein. The sample yields some 740,000 distinct CDR3 sequences, about 15% seen once. Input material: blood. These TCRs come from a woman younger than 35 with Graves' hyperthyroidism. Both conserved end residues are part of each CDR3. Fields, in order: clone size, D gene, J gene, V gene, CDR3 DNA, CDR3 protein. A D gene is named only where the DNA matches it firmly. The size entry is marked missing in some rows and otherwise reads once, few, many or a size class.

clone_size: many
d_call: TRBD2
j_call: TRBJ2-5
v_call: TRBV2
cdr3_nt: TGTGCCAGCAGTGAAGCGCCCATCACTAGCGGGAGAGAGACCCAGTACTTC
cdr3_aa: CASSEAPITSGRETQYF

clone_size: many
d_call: TRBD2
j_call: TRBJ2-1
v_call: TRBV6-1
cdr3_nt: TGTGCCAGCAGTAACAGCGGGGTTTCCTACAATGAGCAGTTCTTC
cdr3_aa: CASSNSGVSYNEQFF

clone_size: few
d_call: TRBD2
j_call: TRBJ2-5
v_call: TRBV5-5
cdr3_nt: TGTGCCAGCAGCTTGGGTCTACAAGGTCGAAGCGGGATTAAGCAAGAGACCCAGTACTTC
cdr3_aa: CASSLGLQGRSGIKQETQYF

clone_size: many
d_call: -
j_call: TRBJ2-7
v_call: TRBV2
cdr3_nt: TGTGCCAGCACTTACCTTACCCCGGACTACCGAAACGAGCAGTACTTC
cdr3_aa: CASTYLTPDYRNEQYF

clone_size: many
d_call: -
j_call: TRBJ2-7
v_call: TRBV7-9
cdr3_nt: TGTGCCAGCAGCTTCGGTGGGCCGGGGTACGAGCAGTACTTC
cdr3_aa: CASSFGGPGYEQYF

clone_size: -
d_call: -
j_call: TRBJ2-1
v_call: TRBV14
cdr3_nt: TGTGCCAGCAGCCTCTCAAATCGGAATGAGCAGTTCTTC
cdr3_aa: CASSLSNRNEQFF

clone_size: -
d_call: -
j_call: TRBJ2-7
v_call: TRBV5-1
cdr3_nt: TGCGCCAGCAGCTGGGGACACCCCTACGAGCAGTACTTC
cdr3_aa: CASSWGHPYEQYF

clone_size: many
d_call: TRBD2
j_call: TRBJ2-3
v_call: TRBV29-1
cdr3_nt: TGCAGCGGTTACCCGGGACTAAGGTGGGATACGCAGTATTTT
cdr3_aa: CSGYPGLRWDTQYF

clone_size: -
d_call: -
j_call: TRBJ1-2
v_call: TRBV29-1
cdr3_nt: TGCAGCGTCGTTCAGACAGGTGTCTTTTCGTATGGCTACACCTTC
cdr3_aa: CSVVQTGVFSYGYTF

clone_size: few
d_call: -
j_call: TRBJ2-2
v_call: TRBV28
cdr3_nt: TGTGCCAGCAGCTCCCGGGGGAGGCTGTTTTTT
cdr3_aa: CASSSRGRLFF

clone_size: -
d_call: -
j_call: TRBJ2-7
v_call: TRBV9
cdr3_nt: TGTGCCAGCAGCGTAGGGGGTGGGCGCTACGAGCAGTACTTC
cdr3_aa: CASSVGGGRYEQYF

clone_size: few
d_call: TRBD2
j_call: TRBJ2-5
v_call: TRBV6-1
cdr3_nt: TGTGCCAGCACCGGACTAGCGGGCCCCCAAGAGACCCAGTACTTC
cdr3_aa: CASTGLAGPQETQYF

clone_size: -
d_call: TRBD1
j_call: TRBJ1-5
v_call: TRBV6-1
cdr3_nt: TGTGCCAGCAGAGGGACAGGAGGCAATCAGCCCCAGCATTTT
cdr3_aa: CASRGTGGNQPQHF

clone_size: once
d_call: TRBD2
j_call: TRBJ2-1
v_call: TRBV24-1
cdr3_nt: TGTGCCACCAGTGCCGGCGGACTAGCGGGACGAAATGAGCAGTTCTTC
cdr3_aa: CATSAGGLAGRNEQFF

clone_size: few
d_call: -
j_call: TRBJ2-7
v_call: TRBV12-3/TRBV12-4
cdr3_nt: TGTGCCAGCAGGGATGGGATACAGCCCTACGAGCAGTACTTC
cdr3_aa: CASRDGIQPYEQYF

clone_size: many
d_call: -
j_call: TRBJ2-7
v_call: TRBV28
cdr3_nt: TGTGCCAGCAGCCCCCGCGGGCAGGGTCTTTTTAATGGTGAGCAGTACTTC
cdr3_aa: CASSPRGQGLFNGEQYF

clone_size: many
d_call: -
j_call: TRBJ1-5
v_call: TRBV28
cdr3_nt: TGTGCCAGCAGTTCGCTCTGGGTTCAGCCCCAGCATTTT
cdr3_aa: CASSSLWVQPQHF

clone_size: many
d_call: -
j_call: TRBJ1-5
v_call: TRBV7-9
cdr3_nt: TGTGCCAGCAGCTTAGCCGGGCTGTCAGCCCAGCATTTT
cdr3_aa: CASSLAGLSAQHF

clone_size: many
d_call: -
j_call: TRBJ1-1
v_call: TRBV15
cdr3_nt: TGTGCCACCAGCAGAGTTCAGGGTAGGCCTGAAGCTTTCTTT
cdr3_aa: CATSRVQGRPEAFF

clone_size: few
d_call: -
j_call: TRBJ1-1
v_call: TRBV7-2
cdr3_nt: TGTGCCAGCAGCCAACGGCAGCACTCTGAAGCTTTCTTT
cdr3_aa: CASSQRQHSEAFF

clone_size: -
d_call: TRBD2
j_call: TRBJ2-3
v_call: TRBV27
cdr3_nt: TGTGCCAGCAGTTTCGTCCCACTAGCGTACACGCAGTATTTT
cdr3_aa: CASSFVPLAYTQYF

clone_size: few
d_call: -
j_call: TRBJ2-2
v_call: TRBV6-4
cdr3_nt: TGTGCCAGCAGTTACCAAGTATCGGGCCCTTCGGGGGGCCCCGGGGAGCTGTTTTTT
cdr3_aa: CASSYQVSGPSGGPGELFF

clone_size: many
d_call: -
j_call: TRBJ2-7
v_call: TRBV6-1
cdr3_nt: TGTGCCAGCAGTCCCGACTGGCAGGGATCCTACGAGCAGTACTTC
cdr3_aa: CASSPDWQGSYEQYF

clone_size: many
d_call: -
j_call: TRBJ2-7
v_call: TRBV7-2
cdr3_nt: TGTGCCAGCAGCCCCTGGGGGCGCTACTACGAGCAGTACTTC
cdr3_aa: CASSPWGRYYEQYF

clone_size: many
d_call: TRBD1
j_call: TRBJ2-3
v_call: TRBV29-1
cdr3_nt: TGCAGCGTTGAGGCAGGGGGTCCCGTTGCAGATACGCAGTATTTT
cdr3_aa: CSVEAGGPVADTQYF

clone_size: -
d_call: -
j_call: TRBJ1-5
v_call: TRBV2
cdr3_nt: TGTGCCAGCAGTGAAGAGAAAAATCAGCCCCAGCATTTT
cdr3_aa: CASSEEKNQPQHF

clone_size: many
d_call: -
j_call: TRBJ2-1
v_call: TRBV24-1
cdr3_nt: TGTGCCACCAGTGGTCTCGGGGCCGGAGATGGCAATGAGCAGTTCTTC
cdr3_aa: CATSGLGAGDGNEQFF

clone_size: -
d_call: -
j_call: TRBJ2-7
v_call: TRBV28
cdr3_nt: TGTGCCAGCAGGTACAGGGAAGGTGAGCAGTACTTC
cdr3_aa: CASRYREGEQYF

clone_size: -
d_call: -
j_call: TRBJ2-1
v_call: TRBV7-2
cdr3_nt: TGTGCCAGCAGCTCGGGACTTACGGAGCAGTTCTTC
cdr3_aa: CASSSGLTEQFF

clone_size: -
d_call: -
j_call: TRBJ1-3
v_call: TRBV5-5
cdr3_nt: TGTGCCAGCAGCGTCACAATAAACAGAAGGGGTTCTGGAAACACCATATATTTT
cdr3_aa: CASSVTINRRGSGNTIYF

clone_size: many
d_call: -
j_call: TRBJ2-7
v_call: TRBV15
cdr3_nt: TGTGCCACCAGCAGAGAAGTAAGCGGCTTCGAGCAGTACTTC
cdr3_aa: CATSREVSGFEQYF

clone_size: -
d_call: -
j_call: TRBJ2-6
v_call: TRBV6-2/TRBV6-3
cdr3_nt: TGTGCCAGCAGTTACGTCCAGGGGGGTGGGGCCAACGTCCTGACTTTC
cdr3_aa: CASSYVQGGGANVLTF

clone_size: many
d_call: -
j_call: TRBJ2-1
v_call: TRBV11-2
cdr3_nt: TGTGCCAGCAGCCCCCCCTGGGATGAGCAGTTCTTC
cdr3_aa: CASSPPWDEQFF

clone_size: many
d_call: TRBD1
j_call: TRBJ1-1
v_call: TRBV12-3/TRBV12-4
cdr3_nt: TGTGCCAGCAGTTCGCCGGGACAGGGTTTTCTTGAAGCTTTCTTT
cdr3_aa: CASSSPGQGFLEAFF